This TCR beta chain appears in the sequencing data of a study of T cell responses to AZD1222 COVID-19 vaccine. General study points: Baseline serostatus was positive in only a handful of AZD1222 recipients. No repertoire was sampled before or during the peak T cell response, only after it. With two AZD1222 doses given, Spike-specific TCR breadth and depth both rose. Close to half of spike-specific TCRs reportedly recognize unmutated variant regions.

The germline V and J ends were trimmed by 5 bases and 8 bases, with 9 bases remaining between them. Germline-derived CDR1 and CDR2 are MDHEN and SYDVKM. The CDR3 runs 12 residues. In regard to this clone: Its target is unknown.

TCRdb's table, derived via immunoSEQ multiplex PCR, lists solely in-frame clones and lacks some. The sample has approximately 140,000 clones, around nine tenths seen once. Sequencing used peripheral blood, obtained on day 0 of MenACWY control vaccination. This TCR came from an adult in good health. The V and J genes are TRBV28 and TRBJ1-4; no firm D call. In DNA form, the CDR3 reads TGTGCCAGCAGTCTGCTTAGAGAAAAACTGTTTTTT. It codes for CASSLLREKLFF.